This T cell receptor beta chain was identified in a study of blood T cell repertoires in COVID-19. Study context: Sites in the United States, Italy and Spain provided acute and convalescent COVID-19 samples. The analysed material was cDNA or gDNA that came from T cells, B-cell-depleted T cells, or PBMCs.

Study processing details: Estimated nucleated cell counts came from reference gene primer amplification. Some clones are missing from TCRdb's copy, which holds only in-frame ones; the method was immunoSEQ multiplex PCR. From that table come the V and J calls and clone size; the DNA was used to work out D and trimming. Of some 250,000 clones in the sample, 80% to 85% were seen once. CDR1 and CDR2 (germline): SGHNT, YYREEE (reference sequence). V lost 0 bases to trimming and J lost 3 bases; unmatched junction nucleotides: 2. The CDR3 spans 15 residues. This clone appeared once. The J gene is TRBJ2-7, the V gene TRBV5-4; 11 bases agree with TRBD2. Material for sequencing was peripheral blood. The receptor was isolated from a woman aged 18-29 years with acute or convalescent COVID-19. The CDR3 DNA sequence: TGTGCCAGCAGCTTGGGGGGGACTAGCGGCTACGAGCAGTACTTC. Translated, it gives CASSLGGTSGYEQYF.